The rows below give T cell receptor beta chains drawn from one sample of a study of cytomegalovirus exposure and HLA in healthy donors. Sequenced by immunoSEQ multiplex PCR; TCRdb stores in-frame clones only, minus some. The data contain about 60,000 clones, around 80% of them singletons. Sequenced input: PBMCs. Receptors originate from a woman in her twenties or thirties in good health and CMV-seronegative. Both conserved end residues are part of each CDR3. The order of the fields is V gene, J gene, clone size, D gene, CDR3 DNA, CDR3 protein. A D gene is named only where the DNA matches it firmly. The size entry is marked missing in some rows and otherwise reads once, few, many or a size class.

V gene: TRBV30; J gene: TRBJ2-2; clone size: -; D gene: -; CDR3 DNA: TGTGCCTGGAGTGCGCTAGTTCCCGGGGAGCTGTTTTTT; CDR3 protein: CAWSALVPGELFF
V gene: TRBV5-1; J gene: TRBJ2-7; clone size: -; D gene: -; CDR3 DNA: TGCGCCAGCAGCCTCGACACATCCTACGAGCAGTACTTC; CDR3 protein: CASSLDTSYEQYF
V gene: TRBV6-6; J gene: TRBJ2-2; clone size: -; D gene: -; CDR3 DNA: TGTGCCAGCAGTTACGCGCAGGCGAACACCGGGGAGCTGTTTTTT; CDR3 protein: CASSYAQANTGELFF
V gene: TRBV6-4; J gene: TRBJ2-1; clone size: -; D gene: TRBD1; CDR3 DNA: TGTGCCAGCAGAAGGGACAGCTCCTACAATGAGCAGTTCTTC; CDR3 protein: CASRRDSSYNEQFF
V gene: TRBV30; J gene: TRBJ2-5; clone size: few; D gene: TRBD2; CDR3 DNA: TGTGCCTGGGGAATCGGGACTAGCGGGCCTCAAGAGACCCAGTACTTC; CDR3 protein: CAWGIGTSGPQETQYF
V gene: TRBV18; J gene: TRBJ2-1; clone size: few; D gene: TRBD1; CDR3 DNA: TGTGCCAGCGCAAGAGACAGGGAAAATGAGCAGTTCTTC; CDR3 protein: CASARDRENEQFF
V gene: TRBV7-9; J gene: TRBJ2-5; clone size: -; D gene: TRBD1; CDR3 DNA: TGTGCCAGCAGCTCCCGGACAGGGGGCGCAGAGACCCAGTACTTC; CDR3 protein: CASSSRTGGAETQYF
V gene: TRBV29-1; J gene: TRBJ2-5; clone size: -; D gene: TRBD2; CDR3 DNA: TGCAGCGTTGCGGGGGGTTACAAAGAGACCCAGTACTTC; CDR3 protein: CSVAGGYKETQYF
V gene: TRBV2; J gene: TRBJ2-7; clone size: -; D gene: -; CDR3 DNA: TGTGCCAGCCAGAGAGGGGGCTACGAGCAGTACTTC; CDR3 protein: CASQRGGYEQYF
V gene: TRBV29-1; J gene: TRBJ2-7; clone size: -; D gene: -; CDR3 DNA: TGCAGCGTTGAATACACCTACGAGCAGTACTTC; CDR3 protein: CSVEYTYEQYF
V gene: TRBV30; J gene: TRBJ1-2; clone size: -; D gene: TRBD1; CDR3 DNA: TGTGCCTGGAGTGCCGGGACAGGCTATGGCTACACCTTC; CDR3 protein: CAWSAGTGYGYTF
V gene: TRBV9; J gene: TRBJ2-2; clone size: -; D gene: -; CDR3 DNA: TGTGCCAGCAGCGTAGCAGGTACCGGGGAGCTGTTTTTT; CDR3 protein: CASSVAGTGELFF
V gene: TRBV9; J gene: TRBJ2-5; clone size: -; D gene: -; CDR3 DNA: TGTGCCAGCAGCGTAGATAGGGGGGGCGGAGAGACCCAGTACTTC; CDR3 protein: CASSVDRGGGETQYF
V gene: TRBV28; J gene: TRBJ1-1; clone size: -; D gene: TRBD1; CDR3 DNA: TGTGCCATCGGGGACAGGCGCCCTTTCTTT; CDR3 protein: CAIGDRRPFF
V gene: TRBV7-2; J gene: TRBJ1-2; clone size: once; D gene: TRBD1; CDR3 DNA: TGTGCCAGCAGCCCTACAGGGGTGGGGAACTATGGCTACACCTTC; CDR3 protein: CASSPTGVGNYGYTF
V gene: TRBV29-1; J gene: TRBJ2-7; clone size: once; D gene: TRBD1; CDR3 DNA: TGCAGCGGTGGCAGGACAGGGGACGAGCAGTACTTC; CDR3 protein: CSGGRTGDEQYF
V gene: TRBV6-4; J gene: TRBJ1-6; clone size: few; D gene: TRBD1; CDR3 DNA: TGTGCCAGCAGTTGGGACAGCAATTCACCCCTCCACTTT; CDR3 protein: CASSWDSNSPLHF
V gene: TRBV10-2; J gene: TRBJ2-1; clone size: -; D gene: TRBD2; CDR3 DNA: TGCGCCAGCAGTGTACTAGCGGGGGTTTCCAATGAGCAGTTCTTC; CDR3 protein: CASSVLAGVSNEQFF
V gene: TRBV4-3; J gene: TRBJ2-7; clone size: -; D gene: TRBD2; CDR3 DNA: TGCGCCAGCAGCCAAGATTCGGCGGGAGGGCCGAACGAGCAGTACTTC; CDR3 protein: CASSQDSAGGPNEQYF
V gene: TRBV6-5; J gene: TRBJ2-1; clone size: -; D gene: -; CDR3 DNA: TGTGCCAGCAGTTACTCGGGAAGGGAGAAGGGTGAGCAGTTCTTC; CDR3 protein: CASSYSGREKGEQFF
V gene: TRBV5-4; J gene: TRBJ1-2; clone size: -; D gene: -; CDR3 DNA: TGTGCCAGCAGCTTGGGTACAGGAACCTCTAACTATGGCTACACCTTC; CDR3 protein: CASSLGTGTSNYGYTF